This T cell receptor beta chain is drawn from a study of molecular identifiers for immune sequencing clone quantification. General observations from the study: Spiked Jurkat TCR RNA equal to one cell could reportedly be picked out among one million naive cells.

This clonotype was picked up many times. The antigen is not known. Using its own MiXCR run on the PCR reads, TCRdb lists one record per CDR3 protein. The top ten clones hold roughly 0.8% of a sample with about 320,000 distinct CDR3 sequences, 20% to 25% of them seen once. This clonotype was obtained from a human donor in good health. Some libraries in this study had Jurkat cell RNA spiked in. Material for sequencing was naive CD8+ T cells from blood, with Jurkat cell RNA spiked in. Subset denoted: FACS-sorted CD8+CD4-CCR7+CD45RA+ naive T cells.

In DNA form, the CDR3 reads TGTGCCAGCAGCTTAGGATTCCGGGACAGTTCCTACAATGAGCAGTTCTTC. Protein: CASSLGFRDSSYNEQFF. This sequence joins TRBV7-3 and TRBJ2-1, with 7 nucleotides matching TRBD1. Germline trimming cut 2 bases from V and 1 base from J; bases unmatched to any gene: 8. CDR1 and CDR2 (germline): SGHTA, FQGTGA. This CDR3 has 17 amino acids.